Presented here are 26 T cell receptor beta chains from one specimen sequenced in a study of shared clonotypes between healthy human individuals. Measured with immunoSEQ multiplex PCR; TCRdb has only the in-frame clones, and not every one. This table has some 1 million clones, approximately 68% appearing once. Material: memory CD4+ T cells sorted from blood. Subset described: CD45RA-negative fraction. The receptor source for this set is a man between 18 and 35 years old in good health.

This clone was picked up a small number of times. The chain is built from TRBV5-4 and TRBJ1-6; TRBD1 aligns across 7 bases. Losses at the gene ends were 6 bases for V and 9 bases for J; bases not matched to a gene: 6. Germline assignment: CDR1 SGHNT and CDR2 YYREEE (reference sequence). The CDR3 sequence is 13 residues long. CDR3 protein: CASKDRPSSPLHF. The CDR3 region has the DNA TGTGCCAGCAAGGACAGGCCTAGTTCACCCCTCCACTTT.

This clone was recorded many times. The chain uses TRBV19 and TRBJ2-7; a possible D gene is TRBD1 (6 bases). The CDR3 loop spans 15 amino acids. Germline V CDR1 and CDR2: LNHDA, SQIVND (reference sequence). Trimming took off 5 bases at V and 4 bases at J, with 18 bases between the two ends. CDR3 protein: CASSFSSRGLYEQYF. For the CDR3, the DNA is TGTGCCAGTAGTTTTTCGAGCAGGGGTTTGTACGAGCAGTACTTC.

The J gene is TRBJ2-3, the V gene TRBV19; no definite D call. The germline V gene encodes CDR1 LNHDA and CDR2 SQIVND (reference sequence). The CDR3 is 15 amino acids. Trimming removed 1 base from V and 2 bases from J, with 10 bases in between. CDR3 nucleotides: TGTGCCAGTAGTATAGCATGGCGGACCACAGATACGCAGTATTTT. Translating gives CASSIAWRTTDTQYF.

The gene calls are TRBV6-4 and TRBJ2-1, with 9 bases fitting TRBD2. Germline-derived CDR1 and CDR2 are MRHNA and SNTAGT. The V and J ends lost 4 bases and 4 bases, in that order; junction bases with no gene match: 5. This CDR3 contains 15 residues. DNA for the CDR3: TGTGCCAGCAGTGTCGGGCTAGCGGGGTACAATGAGCAGTTCTTC. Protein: CASSVGLAGYNEQFF.

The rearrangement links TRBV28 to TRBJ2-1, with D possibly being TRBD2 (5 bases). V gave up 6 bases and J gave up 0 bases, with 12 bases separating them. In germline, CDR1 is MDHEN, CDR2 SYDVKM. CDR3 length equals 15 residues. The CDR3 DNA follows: TGTGCCAGCAGAACTCTTCGGGACTCCTACAATGAGCAGTTCTTC. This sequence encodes CASRTLRDSYNEQFF.

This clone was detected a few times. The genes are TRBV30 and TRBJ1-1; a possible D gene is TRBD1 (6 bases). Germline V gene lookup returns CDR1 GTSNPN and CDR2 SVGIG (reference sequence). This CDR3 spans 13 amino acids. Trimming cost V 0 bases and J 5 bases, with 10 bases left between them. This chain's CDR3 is CAWSVARGTEAFF. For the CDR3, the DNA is TGTGCCTGGAGTGTAGCCAGGGGAACTGAAGCTTTCTTT.

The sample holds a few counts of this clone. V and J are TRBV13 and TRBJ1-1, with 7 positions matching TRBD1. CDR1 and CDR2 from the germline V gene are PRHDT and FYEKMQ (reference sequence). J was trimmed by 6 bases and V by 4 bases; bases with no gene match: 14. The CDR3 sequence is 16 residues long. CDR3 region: CASSSSSGTARAEAFF. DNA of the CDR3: TGTGCCAGCAGCTCCAGCTCCGGGACAGCTAGGGCTGAAGCTTTCTTT.

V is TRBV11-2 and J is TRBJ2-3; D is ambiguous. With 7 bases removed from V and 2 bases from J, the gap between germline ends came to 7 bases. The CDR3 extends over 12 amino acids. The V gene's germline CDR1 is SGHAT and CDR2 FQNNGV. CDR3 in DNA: TGTGCCAGCACGGAGTTCACAGATACGCAGTATTTT. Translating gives CASTEFTDTQYF.

The CDR3 DNA sequence: TGTGCCAGCAGCTTAGTTAGCGGGGGGTTAAATGAGCAGTTCTTC. It yields the protein CASSLVSGGLNEQFF. The V call is TRBV7-9, the J call TRBJ2-1; 10 nucleotides agree with TRBD2. This CDR3 contains 15 residues. V lost 1 base and J lost 7; bases outside the gene matches: 4. Germline CDR1 is SEHNR and CDR2 is FQNEAQ (reference sequence).

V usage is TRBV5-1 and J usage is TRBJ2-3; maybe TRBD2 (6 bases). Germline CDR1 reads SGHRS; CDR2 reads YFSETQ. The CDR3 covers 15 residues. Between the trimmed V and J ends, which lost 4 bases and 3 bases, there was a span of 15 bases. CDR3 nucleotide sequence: TGCGCCAGCAGCGCAGGATACGGGGGAACAGATACGCAGTATTTT. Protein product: CASSAGYGGTDTQYF.

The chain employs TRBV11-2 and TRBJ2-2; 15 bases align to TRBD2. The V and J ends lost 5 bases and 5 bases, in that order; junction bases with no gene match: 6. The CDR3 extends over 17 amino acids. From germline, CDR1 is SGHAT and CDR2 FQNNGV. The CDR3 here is CASSPGTSGRITGELFF. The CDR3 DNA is TGTGCCAGCAGCCCCGGGACTAGCGGGAGGATTACCGGGGAGCTGTTTTTT.

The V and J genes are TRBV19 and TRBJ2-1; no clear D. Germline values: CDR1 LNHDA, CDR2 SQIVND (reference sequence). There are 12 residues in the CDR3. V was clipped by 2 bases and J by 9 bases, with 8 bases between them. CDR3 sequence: CASSIRVGEQFF. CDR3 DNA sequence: TGTGCCAGTAGTATACGGGTTGGTGAGCAGTTCTTC.

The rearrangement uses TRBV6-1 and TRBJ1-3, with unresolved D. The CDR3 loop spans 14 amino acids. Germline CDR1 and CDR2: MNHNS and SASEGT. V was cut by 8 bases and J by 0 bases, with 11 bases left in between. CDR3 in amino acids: CASFFSGSGNTIYF. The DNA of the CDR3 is TGTGCCAGCTTCTTTTCAGGCTCTGGAAACACCATATATTTT.

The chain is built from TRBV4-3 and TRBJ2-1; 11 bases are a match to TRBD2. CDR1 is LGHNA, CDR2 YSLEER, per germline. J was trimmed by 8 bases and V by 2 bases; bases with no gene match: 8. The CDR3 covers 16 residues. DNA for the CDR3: TGCGCCAGCAGCCAAATAGCGCTAGCGGGAGGAGATGAGCAGTTCTTC. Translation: CASSQIALAGGDEQFF.

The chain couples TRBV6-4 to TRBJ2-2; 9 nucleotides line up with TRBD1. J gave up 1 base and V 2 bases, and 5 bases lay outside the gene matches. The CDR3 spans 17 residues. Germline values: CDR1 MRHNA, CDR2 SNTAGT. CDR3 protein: CASSDVLGQGNTGELFF. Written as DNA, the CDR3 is TGTGCCAGCAGTGACGTTTTGGGACAGGGGAACACCGGGGAGCTGTTTTTT.

CDR3 DNA: TGTGCCAGCAGCCCGGATAATTTTCGGACCGGGGAGCTGTTTTTT. It translates to CASSPDNFRTGELFF. The V gene is TRBV11-2, the J gene TRBJ2-2; no firm D call. Per germline, CDR1 SGHAT and CDR2 FQNNGV. This CDR3 is built from 15 residues. V was shortened by 5 bases and J by 5 bases, with 15 bases between the two germline ends.

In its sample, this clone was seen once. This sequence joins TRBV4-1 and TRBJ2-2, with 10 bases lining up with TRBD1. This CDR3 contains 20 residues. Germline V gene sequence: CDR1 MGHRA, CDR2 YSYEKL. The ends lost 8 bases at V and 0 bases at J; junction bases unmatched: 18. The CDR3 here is CASHPAKVMGQGSNTGELFF. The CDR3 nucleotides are TGCGCCAGCCATCCAGCAAAAGTGATGGGACAGGGGTCGAACACCGGGGAGCTGTTTTTT.

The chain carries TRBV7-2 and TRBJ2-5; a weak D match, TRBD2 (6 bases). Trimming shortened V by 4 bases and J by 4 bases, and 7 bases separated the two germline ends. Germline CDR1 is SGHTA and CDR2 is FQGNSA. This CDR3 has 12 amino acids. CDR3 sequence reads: CASSWGVETQYF. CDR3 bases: TGTGCCAGCAGCTGGGGGGTAGAGACCCAGTACTTC.

CDR3 sequence (DNA): TGCAGCGTTGAAGTTGGGGGTACCAGCAATCAGCCCCAGCATTTT. This encodes CSVEVGGTSNQPQHF. The V gene is TRBV29-1, the J gene TRBJ1-5; D possibly corresponds to TRBD1 (5 bases). Germline CDR1 SQVTM, CDR2 ANQGSEA. This CDR3 spans 15 amino acids. Trimming pared 1 base from V and 1 base from J, leaving 11 bases between.

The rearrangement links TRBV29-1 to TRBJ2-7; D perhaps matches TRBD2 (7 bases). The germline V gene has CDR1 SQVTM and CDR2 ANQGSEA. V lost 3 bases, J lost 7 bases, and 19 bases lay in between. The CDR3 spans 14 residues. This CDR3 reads CSVEGQGMGGEQYF. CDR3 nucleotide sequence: TGCAGCGTTGAGGGCCAGGGGATGGGAGGGGAGCAGTACTTC.

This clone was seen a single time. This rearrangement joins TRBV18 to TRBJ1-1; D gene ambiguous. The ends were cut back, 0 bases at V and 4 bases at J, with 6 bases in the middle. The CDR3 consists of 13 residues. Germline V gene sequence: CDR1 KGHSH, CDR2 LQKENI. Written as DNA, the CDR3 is TGTGCCAGCTCACCACCGATGAGCACTGAAGCTTTCTTT. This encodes CASSPPMSTEAFF.

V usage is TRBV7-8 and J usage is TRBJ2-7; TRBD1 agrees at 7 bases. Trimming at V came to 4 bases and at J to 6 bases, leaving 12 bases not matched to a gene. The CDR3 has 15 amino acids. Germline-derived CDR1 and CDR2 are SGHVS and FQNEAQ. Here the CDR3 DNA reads TGTGCCAGCAGCTCCCAGGGGGTTAAATATAGCGAGCAGTACTTC. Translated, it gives CASSSQGVKYSEQYF.

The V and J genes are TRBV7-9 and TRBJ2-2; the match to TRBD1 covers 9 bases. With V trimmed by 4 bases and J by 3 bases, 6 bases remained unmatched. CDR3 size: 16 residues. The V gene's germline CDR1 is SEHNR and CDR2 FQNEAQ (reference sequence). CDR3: CASSSGQGWDTGELFF. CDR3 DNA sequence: TGTGCCAGCAGCTCGGGACAGGGTTGGGACACCGGGGAGCTGTTTTTT.

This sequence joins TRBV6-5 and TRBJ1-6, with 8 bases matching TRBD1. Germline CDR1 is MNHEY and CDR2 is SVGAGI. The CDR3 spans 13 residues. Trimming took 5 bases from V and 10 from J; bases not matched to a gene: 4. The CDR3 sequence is CASSQGARSPLHF. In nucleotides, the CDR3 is TGTGCCAGCAGTCAGGGGGCGCGGTCACCCCTCCACTTT.

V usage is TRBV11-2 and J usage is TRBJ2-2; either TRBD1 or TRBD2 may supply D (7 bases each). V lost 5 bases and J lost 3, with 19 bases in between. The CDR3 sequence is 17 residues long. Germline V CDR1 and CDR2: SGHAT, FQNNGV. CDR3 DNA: TGTGCCAGCAGCCCGACCAGGGGGGGCAAGGACACCGGGGAGCTGTTTTTT. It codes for CASSPTRGGKDTGELFF.

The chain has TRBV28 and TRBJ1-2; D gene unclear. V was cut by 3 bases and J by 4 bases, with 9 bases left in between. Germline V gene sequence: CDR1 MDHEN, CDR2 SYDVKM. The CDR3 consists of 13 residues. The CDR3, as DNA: TGTGCCAGCAGTTTGGGAGTAAGCTATGGCTACACCTTC. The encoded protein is CASSLGVSYGYTF.